This entry is about one T cell receptor (beta chain). Its antigen is not identified. The data were obtained in a study of T cells in Graves' hyperthyroidism and ophthalmopathy. Amplification of TCR beta CDR3 regions was performed using RNA transcripts as template. A set of HTBI primers served as the primers for a first-round RT-PCR of the TCR CDR3. MiXCR, applied by TCRdb to the multiplex PCR reads, yields one record per CDR3 protein. This table has approximately 560,000 distinct CDR3 sequences, more than 45% appearing once. Study-level results: In validation, the model predicted ophthalmopathy. These predictions came a median about 6.5 months before onset. Blood samples included most of the expanded thyroid clonotypes exceeding 0.001.

The receptor comes from a woman aged 18-30 years with Graves' hyperthyroidism. Sequenced material: peripheral blood or thyroid tissue (not recorded which).

In DNA form, the CDR3 reads TGTGCCAGCAGCCCGTGGGGCGGGCCCCAGCATTTT. Its protein product is CASSPWGGPQHF. The chain employs TRBV7-9 and TRBJ1-5; weak D call: TRBD1 (5 bases). V was pared by 5 bases and J by 9 bases, with 11 bases between. There are 12 residues in the CDR3. CDR1 and CDR2 (germline): SEHNR, FQNEAQ (reference sequence).